The clone carrying this T cell receptor beta chain was counted once. This entry comes from a study of cytomegalovirus exposure and HLA in healthy donors. The primer mix had 60 Vbeta and 13 Jbeta primers. Only in-frame clones appear in the TCRdb table, and some are missing; sequencing was by immunoSEQ multiplex PCR. The data hold 150,000 to 200,000 clones, with around 84% observed a single time. With V trimmed by 3 bases and J by 5 bases, 8 bases remained unmatched. The CDR3 runs to 17 residues. The germline V gene encodes CDR1 MNHEY and CDR2 SMNVEV (reference sequence). The specimen sequenced was PBMCs. This clonotype was obtained from a young woman in good health and CMV-seronegative. The chain joins TRBV27 to TRBJ2-2; TRBD2 aligns across 11 bases. CDR3 loop: CASSLGWGLAETGELFF. The DNA of the CDR3 is TGTGCCAGCAGTTTGGGTTGGGGACTAGCGGAAACCGGGGAGCTGTTTTTT.